The 19 T cell receptor beta chains listed next were all sequenced from one sample in a study of T cell responses to AZD1222 COVID-19 vaccine. Some clones are missing from TCRdb's copy, which holds only in-frame ones; the method was immunoSEQ multiplex PCR. The profile shows about 150,000 clones, 80% to 90% of them singletons. The specimen was peripheral blood, collected on day 0 of AZD1222 vaccination. All receptors derive from an adult in good health.

The V gene is TRBV6-4, the J gene TRBJ1-2, with TRBD1 matching over 9 bases. With V trimmed by 6 bases and J by 6 bases, 11 bases remained unmatched. The CDR3 contains 15 residues. Germline values: CDR1 MRHNA, CDR2 SNTAGT. The DNA of the CDR3 is TGTGCCAGCAGATCGGACAGGGGTCGACCGGATGGCTACACCTTC. Translation gives CASRSDRGRPDGYTF.

The chain has TRBV9 and TRBJ2-2; D remains unclear. Germline V gene data show CDR1 as SGDLS and CDR2 as YYNGEE. The ends were cut back, 4 bases at V and 4 bases at J, with 14 bases in the middle. The CDR3 has 15 amino acids. The CDR3 is CASSFQRQTTGELFF. The CDR3 nucleotides read TGTGCCAGCAGCTTCCAGAGACAAACCACCGGGGAGCTGTTTTTT.

This sequence joins TRBV5-6 and TRBJ2-7; D call uncertain. V lost 5 bases, J lost 2 bases, and 11 bases lay in between. CDR3 length: 13 amino acids. From germline, CDR1 is SGHDT and CDR2 YYEEEE. The CDR3 nucleotides read TGTGCCAGCAGTGTGCTCCAGGCCTACGAGCAGTACTTC. Amino acid sequence: CASSVLQAYEQYF.

This chain links TRBV18 with TRBJ1-5, with no clear D. V lost 6 bases and J 4 bases, leaving 13 bases between the germline ends. Germline values: CDR1 KGHSH, CDR2 LQKENI. This CDR3 contains 14 residues. In DNA, the CDR3 is TGTGCCAGCTCTTCTAATGACGGGAATCAGCCCCAGCATTTT. It translates to CASSSNDGNQPQHF.

V is TRBV27 and J is TRBJ1-4; D perhaps matches TRBD1 (6 bases). Germline loops: CDR1 MNHEY, CDR2 SMNVEV (reference sequence). The V end was cut by 4 bases, the J end by 8 bases, with 29 bases between. CDR3 length: 19 amino acids. In DNA, the CDR3 is TGTGCCAGCAGTTCACGACGGGACACTCGGAGTTTAGCTAGAGAAAAACTGTTTTTT. It specifies CASSSRRDTRSLAREKLFF.

The gene calls are TRBV19 and TRBJ1-1, with D uncertain. V shed 4 bases and J shed 3 bases, with 6 bases lying between them. The CDR3 is made up of 12 amino acids. CDR1 LNHDA and CDR2 SQIVND come from the germline V gene (reference sequence). CDR3 DNA sequence: TGTGCCAGTAGTAGCATACACACTGAAGCTTTCTTT. Its protein is CASSSIHTEAFF.

This clone has a single count. The chain uses TRBV6-4 and TRBJ1-1, with D maybe TRBD1 (5 bases). V lost 6 bases and J lost 5, with 13 bases in between. Germline V gives CDR1 MRHNA, CDR2 SNTAGT. The CDR3 spans 13 residues. CDR3 region: CASSRDGETEAFF. For the CDR3, the DNA is TGTGCCAGCAGCAGGGACGGGGAGACTGAAGCTTTCTTT.

The chain links TRBV6-5 to TRBJ2-1; 8 bases are a match to TRBD1. There are 15 residues in the CDR3. Trimming at V came to 8 bases and at J to 4 bases, leaving 10 bases not matched to a gene. CDR1 MNHEY and CDR2 SVGAGI come from the germline V gene. Written as DNA, the CDR3 is TGTGCCAGCGGCCCTCAGGGGGCCGGATACAATGAGCAGTTCTTC. This gives the protein CASGPQGAGYNEQFF.

The rearrangement uses TRBV7-8 and TRBJ1-5, with 8 bases matching TRBD1. The CDR3 has 15 residues. Germline V gives CDR1 SGHVS, CDR2 FQNEAQ. Trimming at V came to 3 bases and at J to 2 bases, leaving 3 bases not matched to a gene. CDR3 in DNA: TGTGCCAGCAGCTTGGGACAGGTCCGCAATCAGCCCCAGCATTTT. Translation: CASSLGQVRNQPQHF.

The chain uses TRBV27 and TRBJ1-1; TRBD1 is a possible D gene (5 bases). This CDR3 has 14 residues. Between the trimmed V and J ends, which lost 3 bases and 6 bases, there was a span of 14 bases. Per germline, CDR1 MNHEY and CDR2 SMNVEV (reference sequence). The CDR3 spells CASSFTVGTAEAFF. The CDR3 region has the DNA TGTGCCAGCAGTTTTACCGTGGGGACGGCTGAAGCTTTCTTT.

The chain is built from TRBV28 and TRBJ1-2, with a possible D match to TRBD1 (5 bases). The germline V and J ends were trimmed by 6 bases and 1 base, with 9 bases remaining between them. The germline V gene has CDR1 MDHEN and CDR2 SYDVKM. This CDR3 has 13 residues. CDR3 protein: CASSTGVNYGYTF. The CDR3 DNA sequence: TGTGCCAGCAGCACGGGGGTTAACTATGGCTACACCTTC.

This clone was counted only a few times. CDR3 residues: CASSRRGSNTEAFF. The DNA for the CDR3 is TGTGCCAGCAGCCGCAGGGGGTCGAACACTGAAGCTTTCTTT. V and J are TRBV2 and TRBJ1-1; TRBD1 matches 7 bases. The germline CDR1 and CDR2 sequences are SNHLY and FYNNEI. Trimming removed 6 bases from V and 1 base from J; junction bases left unmatched: 5. There are 14 residues in the CDR3.

V usage is TRBV6-2 or TRBV6-3 and J usage is TRBJ1-5; D unclear. The CDR3 has 14 amino acids. V was trimmed by 0 bases and J by 3 bases, leaving 6 bases between them. Germline assignment: CDR1 MNHEY and CDR2 SVGEGT. DNA for the CDR3: TGTGCCAGCAGTTACTCCTCCTTCAATCAGCCCCAGCATTTT. Protein sequence: CASSYSSFNQPQHF.

The chain combines TRBV12-3 or TRBV12-4 with TRBJ2-7; unclear D gene. The CDR3 covers 13 residues. The V end lost 1 base, the J end lost 3 bases, and 7 bases lay between the germline ends. Here the CDR3 reads CASSLGQNYEQYF. CDR3 nucleotides: TGTGCCAGCAGTTTAGGGCAGAACTACGAGCAGTACTTC.

This clone was seen a single time. This chain links TRBV24-1 with TRBJ2-2, with 12 bases aligning to TRBD2. The V segment lost 3 bases and the J segment 2 bases; nucleotides outside the gene matches: 12. This CDR3 contains 20 residues. CDR1 and CDR2 (germline): KGHDR, SFDVKD. CDR3 in DNA: TGTGCCACCAGTGATAGTCAGGGCAGGACTAGCGGGACTAACACCGGGGAGCTGTTTTTT. This translates into CATSDSQGRTSGTNTGELFF.

This clone was seen ten or more times. The CDR3 protein is CASSLLGTVSYNEQFF. The CDR3 DNA reads as TGCGCCAGCAGCTTGTTAGGGACCGTCTCCTACAATGAGCAGTTCTTC. V and J are TRBV5-1 and TRBJ2-1; perhaps D is TRBD1 or TRBD2 (5 bases each). Trimming took 1 base from V and 0 from J, leaving 11 bases between them. The CDR3 length is 16 residues. The germline V gene encodes CDR1 SGHRS and CDR2 YFSETQ.

The chain carries TRBV4-1 and TRBJ2-1, with 7 bases matching TRBD2. Germline V gene data show CDR1 as MGHRA and CDR2 as YSYEKL. CDR3 size: 18 residues. The junction had 9 bases not matched to a gene; V was cut back by 1 base and J by 0 bases. CDR3 amino acids: CASSQALAGVLSYNEQFF. The CDR3 coding sequence is TGCGCCAGCAGCCAAGCCCTTGCGGGGGTGCTCTCCTACAATGAGCAGTTCTTC.

The gene calls are TRBV7-2 and TRBJ1-6; D is unresolved. The germline CDR1 and CDR2 sequences are SGHTA and FQGNSA. Trimming stripped 0 bases from V and 8 bases from J, with 8 bases between. The CDR3 runs to 14 residues. CDR3 nucleotide sequence: TGTGCCAGCAGCTTAGCTAGGTCGGATTCACCCCTCCACTTT. Translating it yields CASSLARSDSPLHF.

The genes are TRBV5-1 and TRBJ1-5, with D unclear. This CDR3 region has 16 residues. Germline V gives CDR1 SGHRS, CDR2 YFSETQ. The V end was cut by 0 bases, the J end by 6 bases, with 16 bases between. CDR3 region: CASSLAPGKRAQPQHF. The CDR3 bases are TGCGCCAGCAGCTTGGCCCCGGGGAAGAGGGCTCAGCCCCAGCATTTT.